The present TCR beta chain was sequenced within a study of cytomegalovirus exposure and HLA in healthy donors. General study findings and limits: The authors enumerated over 150 TCR beta chains as linked to cytomegalovirus. A later analysis associated 16,000 or so TCR beta sequences with HLA alleles at a 0.05 false discovery rate. The availability of immune exposure information extended only to CMV serostatus. V- and J-gene trimming of TCR beta was linked (in a later analysis) to a missense DCLRE1C variant.

Primers included in the PCR were 60 Vbeta and 13 Jbeta primers. The data were produced by immunoSEQ multiplex PCR, yet TCRdb's version contains in-frame clones alone and is incomplete. The sample yields roughly 120,000 clones, under 90% seen once. Trimming removed 0 bases from V and 6 bases from J; junction bases left unmatched: 5. Germline V CDR1 and CDR2: SGHDN, FVKESK. CDR3 length: 15 amino acids. As concerns this clone: As yet, its antigen is unknown.

This receptor was obtained from a female donor in good health and CMV-seropositive. The V gene is TRBV14, the J gene TRBJ2-1; TRBD2 matches at 7 bases. Material for sequencing was PBMCs. The CDR3 reads CASSQDGRWVNEQFF. CDR3 nucleotides: TGTGCCAGCAGCCAAGACGGGAGGTGGGTCAATGAGCAGTTCTTC.